The 16 T cell receptor beta chains below all came from one sample that was sequenced in a study of blood T cell repertoires in COVID-19. Sequenced by immunoSEQ multiplex PCR; TCRdb stores in-frame clones only, minus some. The sample yields hundreds of thousands of clones, 86% seen once. Sequenced sample: PBMCs or T cells enriched from blood (not recorded which). These receptor sequences come from a woman in her 50s who had recovered from COVID-19.

In the case of this clone: Sequence at one end of the junction differs from germline and may be a read error. V and J are TRBV11-3 and TRBJ1-1; a possible D gene is TRBD1 (6 bases). The CDR3 runs to 12 residues. Per the germline V gene, CDR1 is SGHNT and CDR2 is YENEEA. Here the CDR3 DNA reads TGTGCCAGCAGCGAAAGACCGACAGGACCCAACTTT. Translation gives CASSERPTGPNF.

This chain connects TRBV7-8 to TRBJ1-2; D might be TRBD1 (6 bases). Trimming pared 6 bases from V and 9 bases from J, leaving 11 bases between. There are 11 residues in the CDR3. Germline V gene data show CDR1 as SGHVS and CDR2 as FQNEAQ. CDR3 DNA: TGTGCCAGCAGTCCAGGGGTCCGCTACACCTTC. This encodes CASSPGVRYTF.

This chain uses TRBV11-3 with TRBJ2-2; 12 bases align to TRBD2. There are 16 residues in the CDR3. Trimming took 5 bases from V and 5 from J; bases not matched to a gene: 6. Per germline, CDR1 SGHNT and CDR2 YENEEA. CDR3 bases: TGTGCCAGCAGCCGCGGACTAGCGGGATCTACCGGGGAGCTGTTTTTT. This translates into CASSRGLAGSTGELFF.

The rearrangement uses TRBV28 and TRBJ2-3; 7 positions agree with TRBD2. CDR3 size: 15 residues. V trimming: 8 bases; J trimming: 0 bases; junction bases outside the gene matches: 8. Germline V lookup: CDR1 MDHEN, CDR2 SYDVKM. CDR3 nucleotides: TGTGCCAGCCCCCCGGCTAGCGGTAGCACAGATACGCAGTATTTT. Protein product: CASPPASGSTDTQYF.

The J gene is TRBJ1-5, the V gene TRBV7-9; D perhaps matches TRBD1 (6 bases). V shed 5 bases and J shed 1 base, with 12 bases lying between them. The germline V gene encodes CDR1 SEHNR and CDR2 FQNEAQ (reference sequence). This CDR3 has 15 amino acids. The CDR3 spells CASSPGGRSNQPQHF. Here the CDR3 DNA reads TGTGCCAGCAGCCCGGGGGGGCGCAGCAATCAGCCCCAGCATTTT.

The chain is built from TRBV6-5 and TRBJ2-3; 11 bases are shared with TRBD2. The CDR3 is 15 residues long. V dropped 8 bases and J dropped 5; count of bases not matched to a gene: 9. Germline V gene lookup returns CDR1 MNHEY and CDR2 SVGAGI. The CDR3 DNA reads TGTGCCAGCGGCTTCACTAGCGGGGGAAAAGATACGCAGTATTTT. It yields the protein CASGFTSGGKDTQYF.

The J gene is TRBJ2-2, the V gene TRBV5-1, with D uncertain. This CDR3 is built from 14 residues. Trimming removed 4 bases from V and 4 bases from J, with 11 bases in between. CDR1 SGHRS and CDR2 YFSETQ come from the germline V gene. This CDR3 reads CASSRLQSTGELFF. CDR3 DNA sequence: TGCGCCAGCAGCCGCTTACAGAGCACCGGGGAGCTGTTTTTT.

The gene calls are TRBV6-6 and TRBJ2-7, with 7 bases lining up with TRBD1. Germline CDR1 and CDR2: MNHNY and SVGAGI (reference sequence). The length of the CDR3 is 18 residues. V lost 5 bases to trimming and J lost 0 bases; unmatched junction nucleotides: 16. CDR3 in DNA: TGTGCCAGCAGTCCTAAAGACGGACGACAGGGCTTCTCCTACGAGCAGTACTTC. This translates into CASSPKDGRQGFSYEQYF.

Only a few counts were recorded for this clone. The genes are TRBV3-1 (or the pseudogene TRBV3-2) and TRBJ1-4, with 8 bases matching TRBD1. The CDR3 contains 14 residues. V lost 4 bases to trimming and J lost 3 bases; unmatched junction nucleotides: 1. Germline V lookup: CDR1 LGHDT, CDR2 YNNKEL (reference sequence). The CDR3 here is CASSRQGSNEKLFF. The CDR3 bases are TGTGCCAGCAGCCGACAGGGGTCTAATGAAAAACTGTTTTTT.

This chain joins TRBV5-6 and TRBJ1-2, with 7 nucleotides matching TRBD1. The CDR3 runs to 14 residues. CDR1 and CDR2 from the germline V gene are SGHDT and YYEEEE. V gave up 2 bases and J gave up 4 bases; unmatched junction bases: 5. The CDR3 here is CASSLWDRIYGYTF. CDR3 in DNA: TGTGCCAGCAGCTTATGGGACAGAATCTATGGCTACACCTTC. Full variable domain (outside the CDR3, taken from reference TRBV5-6 and TRBJ1-2): DAGVTQSPTHLIKTRGQQVTLRCSPKSGHDTVSWYQQALGQGPQFIFQYYEEEERQRGNFPDRFSGHQFPNYSSELNVNALLLGDSALYLCASSLWDRIYGYTFGSGTRLTVV.

The rearrangement links TRBV6-5 to TRBJ1-2, with TRBD1 as a possible D gene (5 bases). The V and J ends lost 2 bases and 1 base respectively, with 8 bases between them. The CDR3 runs 14 residues. Germline V gene sequence: CDR1 MNHEY, CDR2 SVGAGI. CDR3 sequence: CASSYDRGNYGYTF. In DNA form, the CDR3 reads TGTGCCAGCAGTTACGATAGGGGTAACTATGGCTACACCTTC.

This chain uses TRBV28 with TRBJ1-6; D possibly corresponds to TRBD1 (6 bases). The V end was cut by 7 bases, the J end by 6 bases, with 13 bases between. The CDR3 is made up of 14 amino acids. CDR1 MDHEN and CDR2 SYDVKM come from the germline V gene. This CDR3 reads CASTPGQSNSPLHF. The CDR3 DNA is TGTGCCAGCACCCCGGGACAAAGTAATTCACCCCTCCACTTT.

DNA for the CDR3: TGTGCCAGCAGCTTGGTACAGCCTTCCTACGAGCAGTACTTC. Its protein product is CASSLVQPSYEQYF. This rearrangement joins TRBV5-8 to TRBJ2-7; no clear D gene. Germline V gene data show CDR1 as SGHTS and CDR2 as YDEGEE. V lost 0 bases and J 1 base, leaving 8 bases between the germline ends. There are 14 residues in the CDR3.

The chain joins TRBV30 to TRBJ1-5; 7 bases fit TRBD1. There are 13 residues in the CDR3. Germline CDR1 is GTSNPN and CDR2 is SVGIG (reference sequence). V gave up 0 bases and J gave up 7 bases; unmatched junction bases: 3. The CDR3 is CAWSVGGGQPQHF. CDR3 DNA sequence: TGTGCCTGGAGTGTAGGGGGCGGGCAGCCCCAGCATTTT.

The V gene is TRBV4-3, the J gene TRBJ2-1; D unclear. Germline values: CDR1 LGHNA, CDR2 YSLEER. The V and J ends lost 0 bases and 6 bases respectively, with 9 bases between them. CDR3 size: 14 residues. CDR3 DNA sequence: TGCGCCAGCAGCCAAGATGAGGCCGCCAATGAGCAGTTCTTC. Translating gives CASSQDEAANEQFF.

The chain has TRBV11-3 and TRBJ2-5; TRBD2 matches at 9 bases. The germline gives CDR1 SGHNT, CDR2 YENEEA. V gave up 1 base and J gave up 6 bases; unmatched junction bases: 9. The CDR3 is made up of 16 amino acids. The CDR3 sequence is CASSLGSSGGPKTQYF. DNA for the CDR3: TGTGCCAGCAGCTTAGGTAGTAGCGGGGGACCTAAGACCCAGTACTTC.